This T cell receptor (beta chain) is drawn from a study of CD8+CD57+ T cells in acquired aplastic anemia. Study-wide context: When averaged, DNA from sorted CD4+ and CD8+ cells came to about 3 ug. Overall study results and limits: CD8+ Simpson's diversity showed no significant patient-control difference. Patients and controls shared 25 to 30 CD8+ CDR3 sequences, highly expressed in patients.

CDR3 size: 12 residues. The germline V gene encodes CDR1 LNHDA and CDR2 SQIVND (reference sequence). The V end was cut by 1 base, the J end by 5 bases, with 6 bases between. The template for TCR beta VDJ and CDR3 sequence profiling was genomic DNA. TCRdb re-analysed the reads in MiXCR, keeping a single row per CDR3 protein. The sample shows roughly 500,000 distinct CDR3 sequences, roughly a third of them seen only once. This clonotype was found a few times. Its antigen is as yet unknown. Patients sequenced had flow cytometry evidence of CD8+CD57+ cell expansion. Among the patients, none had received any therapy at the time of blood sampling.

The sample taken for sequencing was sorted CD4+, CD8+, or CD8+CD57+ T cells (not recorded which) from PBMCs. This receptor was identified in a human donor with aplastic anemia. The genes are TRBV19 and TRBJ2-7; D may be TRBD1 (5 bases). CDR3 coding DNA: TGTGCCAGTAGTATAGGACAGAACGAGCAGTACTTC. This sequence encodes CASSIGQNEQYF.